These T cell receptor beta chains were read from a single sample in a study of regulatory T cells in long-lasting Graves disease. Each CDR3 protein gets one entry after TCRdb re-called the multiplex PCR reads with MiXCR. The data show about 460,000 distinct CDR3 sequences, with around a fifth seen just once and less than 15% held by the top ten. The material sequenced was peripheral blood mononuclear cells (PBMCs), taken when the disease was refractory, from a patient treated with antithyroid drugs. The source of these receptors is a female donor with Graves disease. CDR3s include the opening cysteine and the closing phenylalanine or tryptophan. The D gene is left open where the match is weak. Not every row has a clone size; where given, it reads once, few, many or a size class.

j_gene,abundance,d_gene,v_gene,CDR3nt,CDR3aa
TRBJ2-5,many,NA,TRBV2,TGTGCCAGCAGTGAGGCGGTTACTTTGGCCCAGTACTTC,CASSEAVTLAQYF
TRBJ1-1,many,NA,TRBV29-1,TGCAGCGTCCAAAGGCAGGGTCGGATGAACACTGAAGCTTTCTTT,CSVQRQGRMNTEAFF
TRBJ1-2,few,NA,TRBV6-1,TGTGCCAGCAGGAGACGGGAGAACTATGGCTACACCTTC,CASRRRENYGYTF
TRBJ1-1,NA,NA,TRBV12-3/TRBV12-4,TGTGCCAGCACCTGGAGTGGGTCGCAGGCTTTCTTT,CASTWSGSQAFF
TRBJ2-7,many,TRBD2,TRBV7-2,TGTGCCAGCAGCTTAATGCCTAGCGGGGGGGCGGGCGACGAGCAGTACTTC,CASSLMPSGGAGDEQYF
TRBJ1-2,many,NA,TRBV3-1,TGTGCCAGCAGCCAAGTGAGAGGGGGGATAGACGGCTACACCTTC,CASSQVRGGIDGYTF
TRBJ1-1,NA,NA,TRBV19,TGTGCCAGTATAATGGAGGGGGAGGACACTGAAGCTTTCTTT,CASIMEGEDTEAFF
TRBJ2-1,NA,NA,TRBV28,TGTGCCAGCAGTTTGGGCGGAACTAGGGGTGATGAGCAGTTCTTC,CASSLGGTRGDEQFF
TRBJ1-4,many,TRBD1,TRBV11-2,TGTGCCAGCAGCCGGACAGGGGCTTTCCTCACAACTAATGAAAAACTGTTTTTT,CASSRTGAFLTTNEKLFF
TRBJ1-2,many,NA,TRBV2,TGTGCCAGCAAAAGGAACAGACTCATTACCCTCTATGGCTACACCTTC,CASKRNRLITLYGYTF
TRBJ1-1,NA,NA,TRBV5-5,TGTGCCAGCAGCTTGTTGCTAAGGGGAGAAGCTTTCTTT,CASSLLLRGEAFF
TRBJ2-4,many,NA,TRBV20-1,TGCAGTGCTAGAGATCAGATCCTACTTAAAAACATTCAGTACTTC,CSARDQILLKNIQYF
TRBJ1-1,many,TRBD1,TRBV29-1,TGCAGCGTCCGGGACAGGGGAACTGAAGCTTTCTTT,CSVRDRGTEAFF
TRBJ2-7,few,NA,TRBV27,TGTGCCAGCAGTCCGGGGCAGGTAAACTACGAGCAGTACTTC,CASSPGQVNYEQYF
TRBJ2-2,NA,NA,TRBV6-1,TGTGCCAGCACATACCGGGCCGGGGAGCTGTTTTTT,CASTYRAGELFF
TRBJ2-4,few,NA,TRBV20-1,TGCAGTGTTCCCAGGAGGGGCCCTGACAAAAACATTCAGTACTTC,CSVPRRGPDKNIQYF
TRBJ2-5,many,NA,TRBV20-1,TGCAGTGCCGCCGGCCCGGGTGAGACCCAGTACTTC,CSAAGPGETQYF
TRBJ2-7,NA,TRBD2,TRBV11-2,TGTGCCAGCAGCTTAGTTTTGCCTAGCGGGGGGGCTTTCGACGAGCAGTACTTC,CASSLVLPSGGAFDEQYF
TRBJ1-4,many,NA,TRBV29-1,TGCAGCGTCCAAGCGACGGGAGGTAGTAATGAAAAACTGTTTTTT,CSVQATGGSNEKLFF
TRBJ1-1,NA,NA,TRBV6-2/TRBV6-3,TGTGCCAGCAGTGAGGTCGCAGGGTTTCGAGAAGCTTTCTTT,CASSEVAGFREAFF
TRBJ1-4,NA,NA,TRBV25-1,TGTGCCAGCAGTGATCACGGGGGAGGTCGAACTAATGAAAAACTGTTTTTT,CASSDHGGGRTNEKLFF